One and the same sample provided the 29 T cell receptor beta chains below, sequenced in a study of metastatic and nonmetastatic thyroid tumors. Via MiXCR, TCRdb re-called the PCR reads. The table includes roughly 59,000 clones, about a sixth detected once. Treatment of any kind had been given to no patient before thyroid surgery. The sequenced sample consisted of blood. The source is a male donor with papillary thyroid cancer or a benign thyroid nodule (not recorded which). Some clones in this sample may be carry-over from other donors' samples.

This clone was picked up a small number of times. The chain combines TRBV6-1 with TRBJ2-7; D ambiguous. The CDR3 has 15 amino acids. Germline values: CDR1 MNHNS, CDR2 SASEGT. Trimming took off 10 bases at V and 5 bases at J, with 24 bases between the two ends. The CDR3 DNA sequence: TGTGCCACTAAACGATCGGGCGATCGGCTCCACGAGCAGTACTTC. Protein: CATKRSGDRLHEQYF.

In this sample, this clone turned up many times. The chain employs TRBV5-5 and TRBJ2-2; D uncertain. From germline, CDR1 is SGHKS and CDR2 YYEKEE (reference sequence). The CDR3 is 14 amino acids. V lost 0 bases to trimming and J lost 5 bases, with 8 bases between them. CDR3 nucleotide sequence: TGTGCCAGCAGCTTGGAAGGGTTGACCGGGGAGCTGTTTTTT. Translating it yields CASSLEGLTGELFF.

On this clone itself: The missing conserved phenylalanine or tryptophan at the end of this CDR3 makes a read error likely. The chain employs TRBV20-1 and TRBJ2-7; 10 nucleotides match TRBD2. The CDR3 covers 18 residues. V shed 0 bases and J 0 bases; nucleotides not matched to a gene: 11. The germline gives CDR1 DFQATT, CDR2 SNEGSKA (reference sequence). The CDR3 DNA reads TGCAGTGCTAGAGATTCGGCTAGCGGGGGCGTTAGCTCCTACGAGCAGTACATC. It specifies CSARDSASGGVSSYEQYI.

The J gene is TRBJ2-1, the V gene TRBV10-3; 13 nucleotides agree with TRBD2. Losses at the gene ends were 6 bases for V and 6 bases for J; bases not matched to a gene: 11. From germline, CDR1 is ENHRY and CDR2 SYGVKD. This CDR3 comprises 17 residues. The CDR3 region is CAISTRLAGGLGNEQFF. The CDR3, as DNA: TGTGCCATCAGCACCAGACTAGCGGGAGGCTTAGGCAATGAGCAGTTCTTC.

On this clone itself: Germline is not matched at one junction end, which may reflect a read error. The V and J genes are TRBV14 and TRBJ1-2; a weak D match, TRBD1 (5 bases). This CDR3 spans 15 amino acids. The germline CDR1 and CDR2 sequences are SGHDN and FVKESK. For the CDR3, the DNA is TGTGCCAGCAGCCAATCACGGGGGATCGTCTATCGCTACACCTTC. Translating it yields CASSQSRGIVYRYTF.

This clone is judged medium-sized. The chain employs TRBV6-5 and TRBJ2-7, with a tentative D call TRBD1 (5 bases). The ends were cut back, 0 bases at V and 6 bases at J, with 9 bases in the middle. Germline V CDR1 and CDR2: MNHEY, SVGAGI. The CDR3 totals 13 residues. The CDR3 sequence: CASSYSGVSEQYF. CDR3 DNA sequence: TGTGCCAGCAGTTACTCAGGGGTTAGCGAGCAGTACTTC.

On this clone: Sequence at one end of the junction differs from germline and may be a read error. The V gene is TRBV5-6, the J gene TRBJ1-2; D is unresolved. Germline values: CDR1 SGHDT, CDR2 YYEEEE. This CDR3 comprises 14 residues. CDR3 sequence: CASSLAERYYGCTF. The CDR3, as DNA: TGTGCCAGCAGCTTGGCCGAGAGGTACTATGGCTGCACCTTC.

This clone was observed at least ten times. The chain uses TRBV20-1 and TRBJ2-2; 7 positions match TRBD1. The CDR3 sequence is 14 residues long. CDR1 is DFQATT, CDR2 SNEGSKA, per germline (reference sequence). Germline trimming cut 6 bases from V and 5 bases from J; bases unmatched to any gene: 9. CDR3 amino acids: CSARRGQITGELFF. CDR3 sequence (DNA): TGCAGTGCCAGAAGGGGACAGATAACCGGGGAGCTGTTTTTT.

Ten or more counts support this clone. This specimen includes other DNA sequences encoding the same CDR3. The chain has TRBV10-3 and TRBJ1-4; 7 bases map to TRBD1. The CDR3 has 16 amino acids. V was pared by 2 bases and J by 4 bases, with 7 bases of the junction left unmatched. Germline V CDR1 and CDR2: ENHRY, SYGVKD. The CDR3, as DNA: TGTGCCATCAGTGAGAGATGGACAGGATATAATGAAAAACTGTTTTTT. It is translated as CAISERWTGYNEKLFF.

On this clone itself: Being one base from a much bigger clone, this may be a read error. The chain joins TRBV5-1 to TRBJ1-4, with 9 bases matching TRBD1. The V and J ends lost 3 bases and 4 bases, in that order; junction bases with no gene match: 4. The CDR3 length is 15 residues. Germline loops: CDR1 SGHRS, CDR2 YFSETQ. The CDR3 DNA is TGCGCCAGCAGCTCGCCGACAGGGGGTAATGAAAAACTGTTTTTT. As protein: CASSSPTGGNEKLFF. The whole variable domain, remainder taken from reference TRBV5-1 and TRBJ1-4, is KAGVTQTPRYLIKTRGQQVTLSCSPISGHRSVSWYQQTPGQGLQFLFEYFSETQRNKGNFPGRFSGRQFSNSRSEMNVSTLELGDSALYLCASSSPTGGNEKLFFGSGTQLSVL.

Comments on this clone: This may arise from a read error, as a much more abundant clone is one base away. The V gene is TRBV9, the J gene TRBJ2-5; 8 positions match TRBD2. Germline V lookup: CDR1 SGDLS, CDR2 YYNGEE. V gave up 3 bases and J gave up 1 base; unmatched junction bases: 14. There are 18 residues in the CDR3. This chain's CDR3 is CASSGSPGLGESQETQYF. CDR3 bases: TGTGCCAGCAGCGGCTCCCCGGGACTAGGGGAATCCCAAGAGACCCAGTACTTC.

The rearrangement uses TRBV29-1 and TRBJ2-3, with 8 nucleotides matching TRBD1. The CDR3 totals 16 residues. V shed 7 bases and J 0 bases; nucleotides not matched to a gene: 12. Germline CDR1 reads SQVTM; CDR2 reads ANQGSEA. In DNA form, the CDR3 reads TGCAGCGCCCGAACCCCAGGGGGCTATAGCACAGATACGCAGTATTTT. Translated, it gives CSARTPGGYSTDTQYF.

This clone was observed many times. The chain recombines TRBV19 with TRBJ1-2; D uncertain. Germline CDR1 and CDR2: LNHDA and SQIVND (reference sequence). The ends were cut back, 5 bases at V and 6 bases at J, with 10 bases in the middle. There are 12 residues in the CDR3. For the CDR3, the DNA is TGTGCCAGTAGTGCGAGATTGGATGGCTACACCTTC. It encodes CASSARLDGYTF.

The sample holds many counts of this clone. V gene TRBV7-2 combines with J gene TRBJ2-5; D not resolved. Germline CDR1 reads SGHTA; CDR2 reads FQGNSA. The CDR3 runs 12 residues. V was clipped by 1 base and J by 5 bases, with 5 bases between them. In DNA, the CDR3 is TGTGCCAGCAGCTTAGGGCGTGAGACCCAGTACTTC. Protein product: CASSLGRETQYF.

This clone occurred many times. The J gene is TRBJ2-1, the V gene TRBV10-1, with a weak D call TRBD1 (6 bases). The CDR3 contains 14 residues. From germline, CDR1 is WNHNN and CDR2 SYGVQD (reference sequence). Trimming stripped 5 bases from V and 8 bases from J, with 16 bases between. The CDR3 protein is CASSPGPRGDEQFF. The CDR3 nucleotides read TGCGCCAGCAGTCCCGGGCCCAGGGGCGATGAGCAGTTCTTC.

There are many counts of this clone. J is TRBJ1-3 and V is TRBV6-2 or TRBV6-3, with D perhaps matching TRBD1 (6 bases). Germline V lookup: CDR1 MNHEY, CDR2 SVGEGT. The V end lost 4 bases, the J end lost 1 base, and 11 bases lay between the germline ends. This CDR3 is 15 amino acids long. This CDR3 is CASSSDTGSGNTIYF. The CDR3, as DNA: TGTGCCAGCAGTTCGGACACAGGGTCTGGAAACACCATATATTTT.

This clone was seen ten or more times. This chain uses TRBV20-1 with TRBJ1-1; D uncertain. Deletions cut 0 bases from V and 2 bases from J, with 7 bases between. The CDR3 loop spans 13 amino acids. The germline V gene encodes CDR1 DFQATT and CDR2 SNEGSKA (reference sequence). The CDR3 region is CSARDPLNTEAFF. The CDR3, as DNA: TGCAGTGCTAGAGATCCCCTTAACACTGAAGCTTTCTTT.

Many counts were recorded for this clone. V gene TRBV7-2 combines with J gene TRBJ2-1, with TRBD2 matching 16 bases. The CDR3 covers 18 residues. The V and J ends lost 4 bases and 0 bases, in that order; junction bases with no gene match: 3. Germline loops: CDR1 SGHTA, CDR2 FQGNSA. This CDR3 is CASSSGTSGGGSYNEQFF. CDR3 nucleotide sequence: TGTGCCAGCAGCTCCGGGACTAGCGGGGGGGGCTCCTACAATGAGCAGTTCTTC.

This clone was counted only a few times. The junction does not match germline at one end; this may be a read error. The chain is built from TRBV6-1 and TRBJ1-2, with TRBD1 as a possible D gene (5 bases). Germline assignment: CDR1 MNHNS and CDR2 SASEGT. This CDR3 is built from 16 residues. In DNA, the CDR3 is TGTTCCAGCACCAACGAGGGGACCAACATCCCATATTGCTACACCTTC. Its protein is CSSTNEGTNIPYCYTF.

This clone was detected only a few times. Just one base apart from a much larger clone, this may be a read error. The chain carries TRBV6-2 or TRBV6-3 and TRBJ1-1; D not certain. The germline V and J ends were trimmed by 2 bases and 4 bases, with 5 bases remaining between them. The CDR3 length is 12 residues. Germline CDR1 MNHEY, CDR2 SVGEGT. The CDR3 region is CASSYGSTEAFF. The CDR3 nucleotides read TGTGCCAGCAGTTACGGGTCCACTGAAGCTTTCTTT.

This clone was seen many times. The chain is built from TRBV7-3 and TRBJ1-1; no clear D. V lost 5 bases and J lost 6, with 16 bases in between. The CDR3 sequence is 14 residues long. The germline V gene encodes CDR1 SGHTA and CDR2 FQGTGA. CDR3 protein: CASSPTPALSEAFF. As DNA, the CDR3 is TGTGCCAGCAGCCCAACGCCGGCCCTGTCTGAAGCTTTCTTT.

The V and J genes are TRBV6-1 and TRBJ1-2; the D gene is possibly TRBD1 (6 bases). V was pared by 6 bases and J by 8 bases, with 16 bases between. This CDR3 is 13 amino acids long. The germline gives CDR1 MNHNS, CDR2 SASEGT. The chain's CDR3 is CASSESGGFGYTF. The CDR3 coding sequence is TGTGCCAGCAGCGAATCGGGGGGCTTCGGCTACACCTTC.

At least ten counts were recorded for this clone. The chain has TRBV4-2 and TRBJ2-7; the match to TRBD1 covers 7 bases. The V and J ends lost 4 bases and 2 bases, in that order; junction bases with no gene match: 14. Looked up from germline, CDR1 is LGHNA and CDR2 is YNFKEQ. The CDR3 totals 17 residues. CDR3: CASSPWTGGMRTYEQYF. CDR3 in DNA: TGTGCCAGCAGCCCGTGGACAGGTGGGATGCGGACCTACGAGCAGTACTTC.

This chain links TRBV10-2 with TRBJ1-1; TRBD1 is a possible D gene (6 bases). The V gene lost 8 bases and the J gene lost 2 bases, with 12 bases spanning the gap. Germline lookup yields CDR1 WSHSY and CDR2 SAAADI. The CDR3 spans 13 residues. The CDR3 region has the DNA TGCGCCAGCGGCCCACAGGGAAACACTGAAGCTTTCTTT. Translation: CASGPQGNTEAFF.

This clone has a count of ten or more. This sequence joins TRBV4-2 and TRBJ2-3; 7 bases are shared with TRBD2. From germline, CDR1 is LGHNA and CDR2 YNFKEQ. After removal of 4 bases from V and 3 bases from J, the junction contained 1 base not matched to a gene. There are 13 residues in the CDR3. The CDR3: CASSREGTDTQYF. CDR3 in DNA: TGTGCCAGCAGCCGGGAGGGGACAGATACGCAGTATTTT.

This clone was counted at least ten times. Other nucleotide sequences in the sample specify the same CDR3. The chain employs TRBV20-1 and TRBJ2-2; 7 bases are a match to TRBD1. This CDR3 region has 16 residues. Germline loops: CDR1 DFQATT, CDR2 SNEGSKA (reference sequence). V shed 0 bases and J 8 bases; nucleotides not matched to a gene: 12. CDR3: CSARDRQGLWTGELFF. In DNA, the CDR3 is TGCAGTGCTAGAGATCGACAGGGCTTATGGACAGGGGAGCTGTTTTTT.

CDR3 region: CATSDRGGQYDHPSPYNSPLHF. The CDR3 DNA follows: TGTGCCACCAGTGATAGGGGTGGGCAGTACGATCACCCGAGCCCCTATAATTCACCCCTCCACTTT. This chain links TRBV24-1 with TRBJ1-6, with a tentative D call TRBD1 (5 bases). Germline CDR1 is KGHDR and CDR2 is SFDVKD. This CDR3 is 22 amino acids long. V lost 3 bases, J lost 2 bases, and 28 bases lay in between.

This clone was detected ten times or more. The V gene is TRBV5-6, the J gene TRBJ2-7; no reliable D call. This CDR3 contains 12 residues. Germline CDR1 and CDR2: SGHDT and YYEEEE. Trimming stripped 1 base from V and 4 bases from J, with 6 bases between. The CDR3 nucleotides are TGTGCCAGCAGCTTGATGTATTACGAGCAGTACTTC. The encoded protein is CASSLMYYEQYF.

The table lists this clone with many counts. The V call is TRBV27, the J call TRBJ1-1; TRBD1 is a possible D gene (5 bases). CDR1 is MNHEY, CDR2 SMNVEV, per germline (reference sequence). The CDR3 consists of 14 residues. V lost 4 bases and J lost 1, with 10 bases in between. The CDR3 DNA sequence: TGTGCCAGCAGTTCCTACAGGAGGAACACTGAAGCTTTCTTT. Protein product: CASSSYRRNTEAFF.